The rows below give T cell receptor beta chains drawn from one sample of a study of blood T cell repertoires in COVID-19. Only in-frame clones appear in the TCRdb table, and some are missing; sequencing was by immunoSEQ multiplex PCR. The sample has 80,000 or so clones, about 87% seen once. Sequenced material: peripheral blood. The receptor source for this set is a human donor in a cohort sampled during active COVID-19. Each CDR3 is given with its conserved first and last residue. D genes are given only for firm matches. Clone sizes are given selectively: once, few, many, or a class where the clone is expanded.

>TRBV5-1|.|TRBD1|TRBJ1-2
TGCGCCAGCAGCTTGGGGACAGGGTCATCTGGCTACACCTTC
CASSLGTGSSGYTF
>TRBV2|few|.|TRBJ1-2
TGTGCCAGCCGTGGTGGCAGCGGCAGCTATGGCTACACCTTC
CASRGGSGSYGYTF
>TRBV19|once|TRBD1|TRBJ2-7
TGTGCCAGTAGGTCCCGGGACAGGGACACCTACGAGCAGTACTTC
CASRSRDRDTYEQYF
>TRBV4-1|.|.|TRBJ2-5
TGCGCCAGCAGCCAAGACCCAGGGTCCGCGGAGACCCAGTACTTC
CASSQDPGSAETQYF
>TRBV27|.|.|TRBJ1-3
TGTGCCAGCAGACTATACTCTGGAAACACCATATATTTT
CASRLYSGNTIYF
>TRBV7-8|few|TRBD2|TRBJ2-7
TGTGCCAGCAGCCTTAGCACTAGCGGGAGTTACGAGCAGTACTTC
CASSLSTSGSYEQYF
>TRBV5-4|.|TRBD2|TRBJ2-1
TGTGCCAGCAGTTTTAGCGGGGGGGCTTATGAGCAGTTCTTC
CASSFSGGAYEQFF
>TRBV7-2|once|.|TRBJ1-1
TGTGCCAGCAGCGGCCGAAGATATCACACTGAAGCTTTCTTT
CASSGRRYHTEAFF
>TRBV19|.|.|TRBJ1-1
TGTGCCAGTACCCCGGTTCCAGGGGCCTTGAACACTGAAGCTTTCTTT
CASTPVPGALNTEAFF
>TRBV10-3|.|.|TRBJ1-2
TGTGCCATCAGTGATCGGGATCCCTATGGCTACACCTTC
CAISDRDPYGYTF
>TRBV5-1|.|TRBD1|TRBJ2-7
TGCGCCAGCAGCCTCGGGACAGGCCGTAACTCCTACGAGCAGTACTTC
CASSLGTGRNSYEQYF
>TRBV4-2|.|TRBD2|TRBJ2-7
TGTGCCAGCAGCCTGGAGCGGGAGTCCACCTACGAGCAGTACTTC
CASSLERESTYEQYF
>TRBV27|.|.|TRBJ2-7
TGTGCCAGCACCTTCCGGCGGGGCGGCTACGAGCAGTACTTC
CASTFRRGGYEQYF
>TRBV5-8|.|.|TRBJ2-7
TGTGCCAGCAGCTCGTCGGGCTCCTACGAGCAGTACTTC
CASSSSGSYEQYF
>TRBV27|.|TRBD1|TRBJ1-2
TGTGCCTGTAAACCCGGGACAGGGCATTCCGCTGGCTACACCTTC
CACKPGTGHSAGYTF
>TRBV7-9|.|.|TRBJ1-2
TGTGCCAGCAGCTTAGGGAGGACAGAGTTATATGGCTACACCTTC
CASSLGRTELYGYTF
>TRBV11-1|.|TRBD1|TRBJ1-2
TGTGCCAGCAGCCGGACAGGCGCCCGAGTTAACTATGGCTACACCTTC
CASSRTGARVNYGYTF
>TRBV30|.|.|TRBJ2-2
TGTGCCTGGAGTGTATCGTTAGTTTTCGGGGAGCTGTTTTTT
CAWSVSLVFGELFF
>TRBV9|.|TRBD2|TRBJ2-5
TGTGCCAGCAGTGGGTTAGCGGGAGGGGTTGGGGAGACCCAGTACTTC
CASSGLAGGVGETQYF
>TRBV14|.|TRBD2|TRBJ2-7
TGTGCCAGCAGCCAGCTTCCGGGACTAGCGGGATACGAGCAGTACTTC
CASSQLPGLAGYEQYF
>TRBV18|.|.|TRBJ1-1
TGTGCCAGCTCATTCGGAGGGATTGGTGAAGCTTTCTTT
CASSFGGIGEAFF
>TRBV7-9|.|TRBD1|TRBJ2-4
TGTGCCAGCAGCCCCCCCGGACAGGGGGACATTCAGTACTTC
CASSPPGQGDIQYF
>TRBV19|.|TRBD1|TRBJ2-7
TGTGCCAGTAGGGCTACAGGGGGTAACCTCTACGAGCAGTACTTC
CASRATGGNLYEQYF
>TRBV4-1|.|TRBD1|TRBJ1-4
TGCGCCAGCAGCCAGAGACAGGGTAGCTCTAATGAAAAACTGTTTTTT
CASSQRQGSSNEKLFF
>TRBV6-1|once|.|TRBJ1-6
TGTGCCAGCAGTGAGTGGGTACAGGATAATTCACCCCTCCACTTT
CASSEWVQDNSPLHF
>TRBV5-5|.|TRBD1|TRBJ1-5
TGTGCCAGCAGCTTGGGTTCCAGGGGGATCAATCAGCCCCAGCATTTT
CASSLGSRGINQPQHF
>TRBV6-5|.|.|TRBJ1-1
TGTGCCAGTTGGGGAGGTGTCGGGGGAAACACTGAAGCTTTCTTT
CASWGGVGGNTEAFF
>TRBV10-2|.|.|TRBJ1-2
TGCGCCAGCAGCCCGGACAGTAACTATGGCTACACCTTC
CASSPDSNYGYTF
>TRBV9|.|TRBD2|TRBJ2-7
TGTGCCAGCAGCCCCCGACTAGCGGGAGTTCTTTACGAGCAGTACTTC
CASSPRLAGVLYEQYF
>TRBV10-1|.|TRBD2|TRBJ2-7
TGCGCCAGCCCATTAAGTTGGCGGGAGTATCCCTACGAGCAGTACTTC
CASPLSWREYPYEQYF
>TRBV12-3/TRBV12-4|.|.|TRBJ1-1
TGTGCCAGCACTTTGAACACTGAAGCTTTCTTT
CASTLNTEAFF
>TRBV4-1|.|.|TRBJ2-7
TGCGCCAGCAGCCAAGTCAGGGGGGCCTACGAGCAGTACTTC
CASSQVRGAYEQYF
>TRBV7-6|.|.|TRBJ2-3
TGTGCCAGCAGCTTAAGAACTAGCACAGATACGCAGTATTTT
CASSLRTSTDTQYF
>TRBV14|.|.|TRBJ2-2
TGTGCCACTACCCGATATGGGAGTGCCGGGGAGCTGTTTTTT
CATTRYGSAGELFF
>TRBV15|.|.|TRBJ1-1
TGTGCCACCAGCAGTGGCACGGGGGGCACTGAAGCTTTCTTT
CATSSGTGGTEAFF
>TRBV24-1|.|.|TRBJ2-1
TGTGCCACCAGTGATTTGCGGTCTAGTAGATATGAGCAGTTCTTC
CATSDLRSSRYEQFF
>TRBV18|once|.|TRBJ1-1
TGTGCCAGCTCAGACGGGGTTAGCACTGAAGCTTTCTTT
CASSDGVSTEAFF
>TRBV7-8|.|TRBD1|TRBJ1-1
TGTGCCAGCAGCGATAAACCAGGGACAGGGGGCACTGAAGCTTTCTTT
CASSDKPGTGGTEAFF
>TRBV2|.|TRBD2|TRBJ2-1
TGTGCCAGCACGAGGACTAGCGGGGGGGTTGAGCAGTTCTTC
CASTRTSGGVEQFF
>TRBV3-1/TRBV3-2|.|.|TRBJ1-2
TGTGCCAGCAGCCCACTGACAGCTAACTATGGCTACACCTTC
CASSPLTANYGYTF
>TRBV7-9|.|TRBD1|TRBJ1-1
TGTGCCAGCAGCTCGGGACAGGGAGTCACTGAAGCTTTCTTT
CASSSGQGVTEAFF
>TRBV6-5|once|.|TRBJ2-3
TGTGCCAGCAGTATTAATTGGGGGGGCACAGATACGCAGTATTTT
CASSINWGGTDTQYF
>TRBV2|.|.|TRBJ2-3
TGTGCCAGCAGTCGGACAGTAAACACAGATACGCAGTATTTT
CASSRTVNTDTQYF
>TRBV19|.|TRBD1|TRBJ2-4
TGTGCCAGTACCTTTAGGGGGCTGAAAAACATTCAGTACTTC
CASTFRGLKNIQYF
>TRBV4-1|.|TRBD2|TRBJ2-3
TGCGCCAGCAGCCAAACGGGGGGGGCAGATACGCAGTATTTT
CASSQTGGADTQYF
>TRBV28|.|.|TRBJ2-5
TGTGCCAGCAGCGCAGTCGGGGCGGGACTCAGCCAAGAGACCCAGTACTTC
CASSAVGAGLSQETQYF
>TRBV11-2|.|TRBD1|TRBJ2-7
TGTGCCAGCAGCCCCCGGGACAGGATGGACTCCTACGAGCAGTACTTC
CASSPRDRMDSYEQYF
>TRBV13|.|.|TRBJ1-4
TGTGCCAGCAGCCGCAGGGGTAGTGAAGAAAAACTGTTTTTT
CASSRRGSEEKLFF
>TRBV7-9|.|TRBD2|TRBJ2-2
TGTGCCAGCAGCTCGCCCCCGACTAGCGGGGGGGCTCCCACCGGGGAGCTGTTTTTT
CASSSPPTSGGAPTGELFF
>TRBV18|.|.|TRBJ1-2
TGTGCCAGCTCACAAGGGGACACTTACTATGGCTACACCTTC
CASSQGDTYYGYTF
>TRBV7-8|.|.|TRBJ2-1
TGTGCCAGCAGCCGACTAGTTTATGAGCAGTTCTTC
CASSRLVYEQFF
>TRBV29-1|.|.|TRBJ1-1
TGCAGCGTTAAACAGGGCGAAACTGAAGCTTTCTTT
CSVKQGETEAFF
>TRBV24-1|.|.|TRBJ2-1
TGTGCCACCAGTGACCGCAGGGTTCGGAATGAGCAGTTCTTC
CATSDRRVRNEQFF
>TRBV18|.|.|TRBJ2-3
TGTGCCAGCTCACCCTTAAACGGTCTCACAGATACGCAGTATTTT
CASSPLNGLTDTQYF
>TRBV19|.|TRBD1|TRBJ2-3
TGTGCCAGTAGTAAACAGGGGACAGATACGCAGTATTTT
CASSKQGTDTQYF
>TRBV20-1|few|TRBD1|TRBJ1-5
TGCAGTGCTAGTCAGGGGGCCAAATATAGCAATCAGCCCCAGCATTTT
CSASQGAKYSNQPQHF
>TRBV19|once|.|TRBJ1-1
TGTGCCAGTACCCTGACGGGGGAGAGCACTGAAGCTTTCTTT
CASTLTGESTEAFF